The 25 T cell receptor beta chains below were found in one sample sequenced in a study of cytomegalovirus exposure and HLA in healthy donors (dated by TCRdb to 2016 to 2017). Receptor amplification or capture employed the immunoSEQ multiplex PCR assay. The multiplex PCR relied on a mix of 60 forward primers for TCR Vbeta segments and 13 reverse primers for TCR Jbeta segments. Entries here come from immuneACCESS through TCRdb and include only in-frame sequences with V and J called. Some clones fail to appear in such tables; in the studies checked, an unresolved V gene covers under half of the shortfall, and the cause of the remainder is unknown. The sample table records more than 50,000 clones. The biggest ten clones account for about an eighth of the sample. Sequenced material: PBMCs. These receptors all come from a man aged 18 to 30 in good health and CMV-seropositive.

The chain has TRBV4-3 and TRBJ1-5, with unresolved D. The V and J ends lost 1 base and 2 bases respectively, with 6 bases between them. The CDR3 covers 14 residues. Germline lookup yields CDR1 LGHNA and CDR2 YSLEER. The CDR3 region is CASSQAEGNQPQHF. CDR3 DNA sequence: TGCGCCAGCAGCCAAGCAGAGGGCAATCAGCCCCAGCATTTT.

The chain uses TRBV9 and TRBJ2-1, with D tentatively TRBD2 (6 bases). The CDR3 is 13 amino acids. The germline V gene encodes CDR1 SGDLS and CDR2 YYNGEE. V was clipped by 8 bases and J by 3 bases, with 12 bases between them. CDR3 DNA: TGTGCCAGGGGGAGGCGGATCTACAATGAGCAGTTCTTC. Translation gives CARGRRIYNEQFF.

This chain links TRBV10-1 with TRBJ1-1, with D perhaps TRBD1 (5 bases). The V end was cut by 10 bases, the J end by 1 base, with 19 bases between. From germline, CDR1 is WNHNN and CDR2 SYGVQD (reference sequence). The CDR3 sequence is 15 residues long. The CDR3 DNA reads as TGCGCCACGCCCGGGGGGGGAGGGAGGAACACTGAAGCTTTCTTT. This codes for CATPGGGGRNTEAFF.

The chain links TRBV6-5 to TRBJ1-1; no clear D. CDR3 length equals 14 residues. V gave up 8 bases and J gave up 4 bases, with 17 bases separating them. Germline lookup yields CDR1 MNHEY and CDR2 SVGAGI. The CDR3 region has the DNA TGTGCCAGCGCGGGGAGGGAAATGGTCACTGAAGCTTTCTTT. Its translation is CASAGREMVTEAFF.

The V call is TRBV6-1, the J call TRBJ1-2; D may be TRBD1 (6 bases). This CDR3 region has 14 residues. Germline CDR1 MNHNS, CDR2 SASEGT. V was trimmed by 4 bases and J by 2 bases, leaving 11 bases between them. The CDR3 region is CASSGERGNYGYTF. The CDR3 DNA follows: TGTGCCAGCAGTGGTGAAAGGGGGAACTATGGCTACACCTTC.

The chain recombines TRBV19 with TRBJ2-5, with TRBD2 identical over 12 bases. J gave up 5 bases and V 6 bases, and 7 bases lay outside the gene matches. CDR1 is LNHDA and CDR2 is SQIVND in the germline V gene (reference sequence). This CDR3 has 15 amino acids. The CDR3 DNA reads TGTGCCAGTAGATTCTCCGGGACTAGCGGGGAGACCCAGTACTTC. This encodes CASRFSGTSGETQYF.

The genes are TRBV7-9 and TRBJ2-1; D is perhaps TRBD2 (6 bases). The CDR3 length is 12 residues. Looked up from germline, CDR1 is SEHNR and CDR2 is FQNEAQ (reference sequence). Between the trimmed V and J ends, which lost 5 bases and 10 bases, there was a span of 12 bases. This CDR3 is CASSLGLNEQFF. CDR3 DNA sequence: TGTGCCAGCAGCCTGGGACTGAACGAGCAGTTCTTC.

The chain uses TRBV25-1 and TRBJ1-1, with D unresolved. The V end lost 2 bases, the J end lost 7 bases, and 8 bases lay between the germline ends. The germline V gene has CDR1 MGHDK and CDR2 SYGVNS. The CDR3 sequence is 12 residues long. The DNA for the CDR3 is TGTGCCAGCAGTGAACCGGGGATTGAAGCTTTCTTT. Translating gives CASSEPGIEAFF.

The J gene is TRBJ2-3, the V gene TRBV4-2, with 15 bases identical to TRBD2. V was clipped by 4 bases and J by 3 bases; unmatched bases: 8. The CDR3 totals 18 residues. In germline, CDR1 is LGHNA, CDR2 YNFKEQ. CDR3 sequence (DNA): TGTGCCAGCAGCCTTGGACTAGCGGGAGGGCCGGGAACAGATACGCAGTATTTT. Amino acids: CASSLGLAGGPGTDTQYF.

The CDR3 bases are TGTGCCTGGAGGAAACGGGACAGGCTCAACAATGAGCAGTTCTTC. It is translated as CAWRKRDRLNNEQFF. This sequence joins TRBV30 and TRBJ2-1, with 8 bases fitting TRBD1. The J segment lost 5 bases and the V segment lost 3 bases, leaving 9 bases of the junction unmatched. Germline V gives CDR1 GTSNPN, CDR2 SVGIG (reference sequence). This CDR3 spans 15 amino acids.

The gene calls are TRBV28 and TRBJ2-7, with 8 bases lining up with TRBD2. Looked up from germline, CDR1 is MDHEN and CDR2 is SYDVKM. V lost 4 bases, J lost 4 bases, and 9 bases stayed unmatched. This CDR3 contains 15 residues. The CDR3 loop reads CASSSSGGGSYEQYF. In DNA form, the CDR3 reads TGTGCCAGCAGTTCCTCGGGGGGGGGCAGTTACGAGCAGTACTTC. The full variable domain, rest sourced from reference TRBV28 and TRBJ2-7, is DVKVTQSSRYLVKRTGEKVFLECVQDMDHENMFWYRQDPGLGLRLIYFSYDVKMKEKGDIPEGYSVSREKKERFSLILESASTNQTSMYLCASSSSGGGSYEQYFGPGTRLTVT.

The chain is built from TRBV11-1 and TRBJ2-1, with D perhaps matching TRBD1 (5 bases). The CDR3 covers 14 residues. CDR1 is SGHAT, CDR2 FQDESV, per germline (reference sequence). Trimming shortened V by 5 bases and J by 6 bases, and 14 bases separated the two germline ends. The CDR3 bases are TGTGCCAGCAGCATGTCAAGTAGGGGCAATGAGCAGTTCTTC. Encoded protein: CASSMSSRGNEQFF.

The genes are TRBV30 and TRBJ1-6; 10 bases align to TRBD1. The trim removed 4 bases at V and 10 bases at J, leaving 4 bases unmatched. CDR1 and CDR2 (germline): GTSNPN, SVGIG (reference sequence). This CDR3 is 13 amino acids long. The CDR3 spells CAWKGTGDSPLHF. DNA of the CDR3: TGTGCCTGGAAGGGGACAGGGGACTCACCCCTCCACTTT.

This chain uses TRBV30 with TRBJ2-7, with TRBD2 matching 8 bases. The CDR3 totals 15 residues. Per the germline V gene, CDR1 is GTSNPN and CDR2 is SVGIG (reference sequence). The J segment lost 4 bases and the V segment lost 2 bases, leaving 10 bases of the junction unmatched. The CDR3 here is CAWSPENLAGYEQYF. The CDR3 DNA is TGTGCCTGGAGTCCCGAGAACTTAGCGGGATACGAGCAGTACTTC. The full variable domain, with the rest looked up from reference TRBV30 and TRBJ2-7, is SQTIHQWPATLVQPVGSPLSLECTVEGTSNPNLYWYRQAAGRGLQLLFYSVGIGQISSEVPQNLSASRPQDRQFILSSKKLLLSDSGFYLCAWSPENLAGYEQYFGPGTRLTVT.

This chain uses TRBV30 with TRBJ2-7, with D unresolved. Germline V lookup: CDR1 GTSNPN, CDR2 SVGIG (reference sequence). Trimming shortened V by 0 bases and J by 3 bases, and 12 bases separated the two germline ends. CDR3 length: 14 residues. CDR3 bases: TGTGCCTGGAGTGTATCCCGCTCAGTCTACGAGCAGTACTTC. Protein product: CAWSVSRSVYEQYF. The whole variable domain, remainder taken from reference TRBV30 and TRBJ2-7, is SQTIHQWPATLVQPVGSPLSLECTVEGTSNPNLYWYRQAAGRGLQLLFYSVGIGQISSEVPQNLSASRPQDRQFILSSKKLLLSDSGFYLCAWSVSRSVYEQYFGPGTRLTVT.

The gene calls are TRBV6-1 and TRBJ2-5, with 8 bases fitting TRBD1. From germline, CDR1 is MNHNS and CDR2 SASEGT. J was trimmed by 4 bases and V by 6 bases; bases with no gene match: 7. This CDR3 contains 14 residues. The CDR3 is CASSPTGGGETQYF. In DNA form, the CDR3 reads TGTGCCAGCAGCCCCACAGGGGGTGGAGAGACCCAGTACTTC.

The chain combines TRBV18 with TRBJ2-1; 7 bases map to TRBD2. The germline gives CDR1 KGHSH, CDR2 LQKENI. This CDR3 is built from 16 residues. V lost 5 bases to trimming and J lost 0 bases; unmatched junction nucleotides: 7. The CDR3 sequence: CASSESSGFSYNEQFF. The CDR3 nucleotides read TGTGCCAGCTCAGAGAGTAGCGGGTTCTCCTACAATGAGCAGTTCTTC.

The chain is built from TRBV10-3 and TRBJ2-7, with D tentatively TRBD2 (6 bases). Trimming cost V 2 bases and J 2 bases, with 10 bases left between them. CDR3 length: 14 residues. CDR1 is ENHRY, CDR2 SYGVKD, per germline. CDR3 coding DNA: TGTGCCATCAGTGAGGGCGGGGCAACCTACGAGCAGTACTTC. Protein: CAISEGGATYEQYF.

Regarding this clone: This sample includes further DNA sequences coding for the same CDR3. The chain carries TRBV29-1 and TRBJ2-5, with TRBD2 matching 7 bases. This CDR3 region has 13 residues. The germline CDR1 and CDR2 sequences are SQVTM and ANQGSEA. V shed 3 bases and J 5 bases; nucleotides not matched to a gene: 6. This chain's CDR3 is CSVDSGGGETQYF. The CDR3 coding sequence is TGCAGCGTTGACTCGGGGGGAGGCGAGACCCAGTACTTC.

The chain employs TRBV19 and TRBJ2-7; 9 bases agree with TRBD1. The CDR3 length is 14 residues. Germline CDR1 is LNHDA and CDR2 is SQIVND (reference sequence). V trimming: 3 bases; J trimming: 6 bases; junction bases outside the gene matches: 6. DNA of the CDR3: TGTGCCAGTAGTATTACCGGGACAGGGACCGAGCAGTACTTC. This codes for CASSITGTGTEQYF.

The V gene is TRBV12-5, the J gene TRBJ2-1; the D gene is possibly TRBD2 (5 bases). This CDR3 is 15 amino acids long. Germline V gene sequence: CDR1 LGHNT, CDR2 FRNRAP. V lost 0 bases and J lost 5, with 11 bases in between. The CDR3 bases are TGTGCTAGTGGTTTGGTACCTGACTATAACAATGAGCAGTTCTTC. Protein product: CASGLVPDYNNEQFF.

V gene TRBV2 combines with J gene TRBJ1-2; unclear D gene. V lost 1 base and J lost 2, with 5 bases in between. Germline CDR1 and CDR2: SNHLY and FYNNEI. The CDR3 covers 13 residues. The CDR3 sequence: CASSEGLNYGYTF. DNA for the CDR3: TGTGCCAGCAGTGAAGGTCTCAACTATGGCTACACCTTC.

This sequence joins TRBV5-1 and TRBJ2-7; 8 positions agree with TRBD2. V shed 4 bases and J 7 bases; nucleotides not matched to a gene: 7. CDR1 is SGHRS, CDR2 YFSETQ, per germline. This CDR3 is built from 13 residues. The CDR3 loop reads CASSIGTSGEQYF. The CDR3 DNA reads TGCGCCAGCAGCATCGGGACTAGTGGGGAGCAGTACTTC.

The rearrangement uses TRBV5-1 and TRBJ2-5; TRBD2 matches at 9 bases. V was clipped by 5 bases and J by 3 bases; unmatched bases: 8. Germline loops: CDR1 SGHRS, CDR2 YFSETQ. The CDR3 has 15 residues. CDR3 sequence reads: CASSLLGLAEETQYF. The CDR3 DNA is TGCGCCAGCAGTCTTCTGGGACTAGCAGAAGAGACCCAGTACTTC.

The V call is TRBV10-3, the J call TRBJ2-6, with D perhaps matching TRBD1 (6 bases). Germline loops: CDR1 ENHRY, CDR2 SYGVKD. CDR3 length equals 16 residues. The ends were cut back, 7 bases at V and 2 bases at J, with 15 bases in the middle. The CDR3 coding sequence is TGTGCCATCAAACCGGGTAGGGGGACTGGGGCCAACGTCCTGACTTTC. Residues: CAIKPGRGTGANVLTF.